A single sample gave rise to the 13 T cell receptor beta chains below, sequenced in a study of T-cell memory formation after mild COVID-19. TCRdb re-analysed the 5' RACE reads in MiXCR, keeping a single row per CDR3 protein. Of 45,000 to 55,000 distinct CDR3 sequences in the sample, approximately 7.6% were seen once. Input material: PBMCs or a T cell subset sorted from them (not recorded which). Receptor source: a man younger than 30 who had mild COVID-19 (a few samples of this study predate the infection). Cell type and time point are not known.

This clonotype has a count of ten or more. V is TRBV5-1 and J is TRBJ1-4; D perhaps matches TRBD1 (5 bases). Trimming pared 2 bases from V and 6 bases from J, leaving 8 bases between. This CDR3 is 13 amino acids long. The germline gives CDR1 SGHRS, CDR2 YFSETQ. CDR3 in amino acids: CASSFGRDEKLFF. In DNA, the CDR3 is TGCGCCAGCAGCTTCGGCAGGGATGAAAAACTGTTTTTT.

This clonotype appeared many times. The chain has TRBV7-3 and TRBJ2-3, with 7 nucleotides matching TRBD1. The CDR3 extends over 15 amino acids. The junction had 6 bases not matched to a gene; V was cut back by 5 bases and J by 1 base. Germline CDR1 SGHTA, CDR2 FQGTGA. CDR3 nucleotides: TGTGCCAGCAGCCGGAACAGGGGCCGCACAGATACGCAGTATTTT. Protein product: CASSRNRGRTDTQYF.

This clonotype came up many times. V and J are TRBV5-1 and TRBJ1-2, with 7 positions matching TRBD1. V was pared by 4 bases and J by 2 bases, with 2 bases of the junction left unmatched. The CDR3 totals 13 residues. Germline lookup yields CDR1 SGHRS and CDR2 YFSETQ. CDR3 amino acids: CASSPGQNYGYTF. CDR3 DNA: TGCGCCAGCAGCCCGGGACAGAACTATGGCTACACCTTC.

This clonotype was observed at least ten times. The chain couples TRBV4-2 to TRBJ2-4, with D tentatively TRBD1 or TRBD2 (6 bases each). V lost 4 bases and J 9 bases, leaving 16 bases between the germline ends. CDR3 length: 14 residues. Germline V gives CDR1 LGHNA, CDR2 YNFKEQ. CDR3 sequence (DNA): TGTGCCAGCAGCCCTAGGGAAAGGGGGGTCATTCAGTACTTC. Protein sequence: CASSPRERGVIQYF.

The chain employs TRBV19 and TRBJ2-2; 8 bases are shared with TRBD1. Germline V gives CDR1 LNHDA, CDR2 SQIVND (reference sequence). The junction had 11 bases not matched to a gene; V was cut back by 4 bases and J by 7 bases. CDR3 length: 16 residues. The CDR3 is CASSTPTGERNGELFF. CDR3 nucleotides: TGTGCCAGTAGTACGCCGACAGGGGAGAGAAACGGGGAGCTGTTTTTT.

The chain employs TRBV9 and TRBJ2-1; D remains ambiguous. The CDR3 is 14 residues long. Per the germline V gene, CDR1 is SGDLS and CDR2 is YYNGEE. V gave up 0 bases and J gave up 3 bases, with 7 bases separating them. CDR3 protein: CASSVGSRYNEQFF. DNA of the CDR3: TGTGCCAGCAGCGTAGGGTCCCGCTACAATGAGCAGTTCTTC. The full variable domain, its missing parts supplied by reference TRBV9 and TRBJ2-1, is DSGVTQTPKHLITATGQRVTLRCSPRSGDLSVYWYQQSLDQGLQFLIQYYNGEERAKGNILERFSAQQFPDLHSELNLSSLELGDSALYFCASSVGSRYNEQFFGPGTRLTVL.

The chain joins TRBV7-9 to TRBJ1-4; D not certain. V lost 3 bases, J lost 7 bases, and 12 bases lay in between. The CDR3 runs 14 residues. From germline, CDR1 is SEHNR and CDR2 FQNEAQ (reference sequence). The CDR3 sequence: CASSLNNQVEKLFF. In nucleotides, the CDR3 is TGTGCCAGCAGCTTGAATAATCAGGTTGAAAAACTGTTTTTT.

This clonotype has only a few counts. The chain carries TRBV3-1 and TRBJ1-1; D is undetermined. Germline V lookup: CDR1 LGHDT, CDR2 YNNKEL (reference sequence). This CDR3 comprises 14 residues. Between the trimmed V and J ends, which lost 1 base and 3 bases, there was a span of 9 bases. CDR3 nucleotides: TGTGCCAGCAGCCAAGTAAGTACCGACACTGAAGCTTTCTTT. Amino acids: CASSQVSTDTEAFF.

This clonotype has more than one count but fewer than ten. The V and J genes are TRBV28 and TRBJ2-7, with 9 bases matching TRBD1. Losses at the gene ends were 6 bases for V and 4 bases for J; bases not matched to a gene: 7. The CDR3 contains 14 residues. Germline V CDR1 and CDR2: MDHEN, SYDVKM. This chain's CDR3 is CASRVGTGLYEQYF. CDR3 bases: TGTGCCAGCAGGGTAGGGACAGGGCTGTACGAGCAGTACTTC.

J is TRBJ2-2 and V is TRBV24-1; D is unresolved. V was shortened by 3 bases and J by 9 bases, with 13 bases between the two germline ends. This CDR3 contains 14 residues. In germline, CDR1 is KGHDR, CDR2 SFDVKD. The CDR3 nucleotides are TGTGCCACCAGTGATCCCGGGTCCCGGAGGGAGCTGTTTTTT. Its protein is CATSDPGSRRELFF.

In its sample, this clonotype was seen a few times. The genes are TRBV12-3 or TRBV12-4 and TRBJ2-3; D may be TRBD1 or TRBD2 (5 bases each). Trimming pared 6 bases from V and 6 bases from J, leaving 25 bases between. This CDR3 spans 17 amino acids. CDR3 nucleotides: TGTGCCAGCAGCATCCCCCAGGGAGTACGGATTCGGGATACGCAGTATTTT. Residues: CASSIPQGVRIRDTQYF.

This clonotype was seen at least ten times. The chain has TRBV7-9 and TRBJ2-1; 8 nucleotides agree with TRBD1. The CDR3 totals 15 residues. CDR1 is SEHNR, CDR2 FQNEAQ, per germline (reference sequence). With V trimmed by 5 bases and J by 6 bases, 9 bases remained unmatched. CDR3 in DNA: TGTGCCAGCAGCCCGGACAGGGCTAGGGGCAATGAGCAGTTCTTC. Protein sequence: CASSPDRARGNEQFF.

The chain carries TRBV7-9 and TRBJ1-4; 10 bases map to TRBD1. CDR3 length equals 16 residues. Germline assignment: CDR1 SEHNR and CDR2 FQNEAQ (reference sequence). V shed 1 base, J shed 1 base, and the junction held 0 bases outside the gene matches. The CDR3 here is CASSLGDRGTNEKLFF. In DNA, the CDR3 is TGTGCCAGCAGCTTAGGGGACAGGGGAACTAATGAAAAACTGTTTTTT.